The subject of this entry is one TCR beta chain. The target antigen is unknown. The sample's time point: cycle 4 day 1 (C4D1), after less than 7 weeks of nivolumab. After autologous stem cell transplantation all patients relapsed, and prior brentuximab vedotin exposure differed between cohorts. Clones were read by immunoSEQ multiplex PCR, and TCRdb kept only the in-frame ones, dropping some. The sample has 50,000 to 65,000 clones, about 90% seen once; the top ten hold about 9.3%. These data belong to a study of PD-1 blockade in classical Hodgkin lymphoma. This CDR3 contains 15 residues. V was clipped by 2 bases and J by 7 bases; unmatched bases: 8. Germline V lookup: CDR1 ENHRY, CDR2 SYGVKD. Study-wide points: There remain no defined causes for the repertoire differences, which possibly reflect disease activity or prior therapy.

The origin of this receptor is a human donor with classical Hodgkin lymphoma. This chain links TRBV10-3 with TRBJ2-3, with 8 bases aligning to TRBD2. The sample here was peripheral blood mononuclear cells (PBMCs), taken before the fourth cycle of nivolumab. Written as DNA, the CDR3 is TGTGCCATCAGTGAGACGACTAGCGCGGGTTATACGCAGTATTTT. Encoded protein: CAISETTSAGYTQYF.